The entry that follows covers one TCR beta chain sequence. This entry is derived from a study of blood T cell repertoires in COVID-19. Study background: Samples taken during acute and convalescent COVID-19 were collected in the United States, Italy and Spain. PBMCs, B-cell-depleted T cells, or T cells provided the cDNA or gDNA that made up the material.

In the source study's methods: Estimation of nucleated cell counts relied on the amplification of reference gene primers. Sequencing was performed with immunoSEQ multiplex PCR; in TCRdb, only in-frame clones are kept and a portion is missing. The V and J calls and clone size were taken over from that table, and D and trimming were inferred from the DNA. The sample records tens of thousands of clones, 85% to 90% being singletons. Unmatched junction bases numbered 5, after V lost 5 bases and J lost 3 bases. CDR1 and CDR2 (germline): SGHAT, FQNNGV. There are 17 residues in the CDR3. The sequence came from a woman aged 80 or over with active COVID-19. This chain connects TRBV11-2 to TRBJ2-6; TRBD1 agrees at 12 bases. Specimen: peripheral blood. The CDR3 protein is CASSPGQGADGANVLTF. DNA of the CDR3: TGTGCCAGCAGCCCGGGACAGGGGGCGGATGGGGCCAACGTCCTGACTTTC.